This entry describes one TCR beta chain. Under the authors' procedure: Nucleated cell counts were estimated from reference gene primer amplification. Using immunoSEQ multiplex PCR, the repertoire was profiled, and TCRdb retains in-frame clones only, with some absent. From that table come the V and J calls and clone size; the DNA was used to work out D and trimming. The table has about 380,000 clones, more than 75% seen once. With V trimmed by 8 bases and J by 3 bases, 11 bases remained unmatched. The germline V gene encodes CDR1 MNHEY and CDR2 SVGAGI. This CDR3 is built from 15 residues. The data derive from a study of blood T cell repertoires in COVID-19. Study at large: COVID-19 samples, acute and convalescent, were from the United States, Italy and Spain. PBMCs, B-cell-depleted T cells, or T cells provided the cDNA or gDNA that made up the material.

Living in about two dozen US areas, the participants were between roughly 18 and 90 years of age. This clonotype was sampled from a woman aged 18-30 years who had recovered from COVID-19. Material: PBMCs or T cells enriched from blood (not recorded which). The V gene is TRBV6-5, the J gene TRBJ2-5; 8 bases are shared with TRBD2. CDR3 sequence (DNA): TGTGCCAGCGCCCCTGACGGGGGGGGAGAAGAGACCCAGTACTTC. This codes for CASAPDGGGEETQYF.